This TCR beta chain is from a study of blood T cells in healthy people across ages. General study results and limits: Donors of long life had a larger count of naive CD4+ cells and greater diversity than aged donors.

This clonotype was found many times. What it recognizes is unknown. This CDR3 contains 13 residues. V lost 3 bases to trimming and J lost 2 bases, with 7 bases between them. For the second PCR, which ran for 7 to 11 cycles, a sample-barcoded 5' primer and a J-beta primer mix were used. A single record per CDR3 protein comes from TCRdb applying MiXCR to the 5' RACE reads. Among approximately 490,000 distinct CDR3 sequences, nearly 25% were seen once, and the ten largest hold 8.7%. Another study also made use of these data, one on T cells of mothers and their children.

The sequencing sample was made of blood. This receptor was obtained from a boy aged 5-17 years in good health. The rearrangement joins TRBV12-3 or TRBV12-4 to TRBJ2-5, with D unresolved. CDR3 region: CASSLSRQETQYF. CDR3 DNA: TGTGCCAGCAGTTTGTCCAGGCAAGAGACCCAGTACTTC.